A selection of T cell receptor beta chains follows, all from one sample in a study of blood T cells in healthy people across ages. A single record per CDR3 protein comes from TCRdb applying MiXCR to the 5' RACE reads. The sample lists 1,800,000 or so distinct CDR3 sequences, about 39% seen once, with 23% in the top ten. The sequenced material came from blood. These receptors came from a human donor in good health. CDR3s leave out the opening cysteine and the closing phenylalanine or tryptophan.

j_call v_call cdr3_aa
TRBJ1-4 TRBV18 ASSPRGRPNEKLF
TRBJ1-2 TRBV12-3/TRBV12-4 ASSLRTTLYGYT
TRBJ2-6 TRBV7-9 ASSLVAGTTASGANVLT
TRBJ2-7 TRBV2 ASSADGGEPYEQY
TRBJ2-3 TRBV5-1 ASSPENYGGTDTQY
TRBJ2-5 TRBV7-8 ASSPTGGQQY
TRBJ1-5 TRBV20-1 SARDGSVYSNRPQH
TRBJ2-1 TRBV20-1 SARVGGAGSYNEQF
TRBJ2-3 TRBV20-1 SASRREGTDTQY
TRBJ1-1 TRBV5-1 ASSLLGQGAGGTEAF
TRBJ1-4 TRBV27 ASSLTGENEKLF
TRBJ1-2 TRBV20-1 SARPYSGRGYGYT
TRBJ2-7 TRBV7-2 ASSHAGRMGEQY
TRBJ2-1 TRBV27 ANSGWTGGYNEQF
TRBJ2-1 TRBV7-2 ASSFLAGDYNEQF
TRBJ1-6 TRBV6-4 ASSVGGRPGMSSPLH
TRBJ1-2 TRBV6-5 ASSYTVEGGYGYT
TRBJ2-7 TRBV12-3/TRBV12-4 ASQGAGLSYEQY
TRBJ2-7 TRBV20-1 SASGLAGDYEQY
TRBJ2-3 TRBV7-2 AGSLARGTSGTQY
TRBJ2-4 TRBV27 ASSLIEGRGQY
TRBJ1-6 TRBV20-1 SARKDRDSPLH
TRBJ2-1 TRBV9 ASSVGWGACNEQF
TRBJ2-7 TRBV29-1 SVKQGLGPYEQY
TRBJ2-1 TRBV6-1 ASSETYNERF
TRBJ2-5 TRBV6-2/TRBV6-3 ASTRQGTTQY
TRBJ1-6 TRBV12-3/TRBV12-4 ASSRETSPLH
TRBJ2-6 TRBV20-1 SAGRGFGSGANVLT
TRBJ1-2 TRBV29-1 SVEKGQGNYGYT
TRBJ1-1 TRBV28 ASRTGADRSDTEAF
TRBJ2-1 TRBV6-5 ASSYSSGQIVNEQF
TRBJ1-2 TRBV20-1 SARGDRGDYGYT
TRBJ2-1 TRBV5-1 ASKQGGLYNEQF
TRBJ1-1 TRBV30 AWNPPQGSEAF
TRBJ2-2 TRBV25-1 ASNRGGSWNTGELF